The 25 T cell receptor beta chains below were found in one sample sequenced in a study of shared clonotypes between healthy human individuals. Data came from immunoSEQ multiplex PCR; TCRdb stores just in-frame clones and leaves some out. There are approximately 1.4 million clones in the sample; approximately 98% occur only once, and roughly 0.42% lies in the top ten. The sample consisted of naive CD4+ T cells sorted from blood. This sample's subset: CD45RA+ positively selected. These receptors originate from a man aged 25 to 40 in good health.

The genes are TRBV5-1 and TRBJ2-5, with 8 nucleotides matching TRBD2. Looked up from germline, CDR1 is SGHRS and CDR2 is YFSETQ. V gave up 4 bases and J gave up 1 base; unmatched junction bases: 6. This CDR3 is built from 15 residues. The CDR3 here is CASSTGTRSQETQYF. The CDR3 DNA is TGCGCCAGCAGCACCGGGACTAGAAGCCAAGAGACCCAGTACTTC. The complete variable domain, with remaining parts taken from reference TRBV5-1 and TRBJ2-5, reads KAGVTQTPRYLIKTRGQQVTLSCSPISGHRSVSWYQQTPGQGLQFLFEYFSETQRNKGNFPGRFSGRQFSNSRSEMNVSTLELGDSALYLCASSTGTRSQETQYFGPGTRLLVL.

The J gene is TRBJ2-1, the V gene TRBV2; no reliable D call. The germline V and J ends were trimmed by 6 bases and 10 bases, with 13 bases remaining between them. Germline assignment: CDR1 SNHLY and CDR2 FYNNEI. The CDR3 spans 12 residues. Written as DNA, the CDR3 is TGTGCCAGCAGCCAGAGGTTGGGAGAGCAGTTCTTC. Its protein product is CASSQRLGEQFF. The whole variable domain, remainder taken from reference TRBV2 and TRBJ2-1, is EPEVTQTPSHQVTQMGQEVILRCVPISNHLYFYWYRQILGQKVEFLVSFYNNEISEKSEIFDDQFSVERPDGSNFTLKIRSTKLEDSAMYFCASSQRLGEQFFGPGTRLTVL.

The V gene is TRBV5-1, the J gene TRBJ2-1, with D unresolved. This CDR3 comprises 14 residues. Germline CDR1 SGHRS, CDR2 YFSETQ. Between the trimmed V and J ends, which lost 0 bases and 7 bases, there was a span of 11 bases. Written as DNA, the CDR3 is TGCGCCAGCAGCTTGGAAGGAGACCGAAATGAGCAGTTCTTC. Its translation: CASSLEGDRNEQFF.

This clone was recorded once. The CDR3, as DNA: TGTGCCAGCAGTCCGTACGGGGGTGAGCAGTTCTTC. This gives the protein CASSPYGGEQFF. The rearrangement joins TRBV27 to TRBJ2-1, with D perhaps TRBD2 (6 bases). Germline V gene sequence: CDR1 MNHEY, CDR2 SMNVEV (reference sequence). Trimming stripped 5 bases from V and 9 bases from J, with 11 bases between. There are 12 residues in the CDR3.

The chain has TRBV5-1 and TRBJ1-1, with 8 bases fitting TRBD1. Germline CDR1 reads SGHRS; CDR2 reads YFSETQ. CDR3 length: 15 residues. V dropped 3 bases and J dropped 4; count of bases not matched to a gene: 8. This CDR3 reads CASSYATGVGTEAFF. Written as DNA, the CDR3 is TGCGCCAGCAGCTACGCGACAGGGGTGGGCACTGAAGCTTTCTTT. Filled out from reference TRBV5-1 and TRBJ1-1, the complete variable domain reads KAGVTQTPRYLIKTRGQQVTLSCSPISGHRSVSWYQQTPGQGLQFLFEYFSETQRNKGNFPGRFSGRQFSNSRSEMNVSTLELGDSALYLCASSYATGVGTEAFFGQGTRLTVV.

The V gene is TRBV29-1, the J gene TRBJ2-1; 8 positions match TRBD1. This CDR3 contains 12 residues. CDR1 and CDR2 (germline): SQVTM, ANQGSEA. The V segment lost 5 bases and the J segment 10 bases; nucleotides outside the gene matches: 7. In nucleotides, the CDR3 is TGCAGCGTTCAGGACAGGGCTGTGGAGCAGTTCTTC. Translated: CSVQDRAVEQFF.

The J gene is TRBJ2-1, the V gene TRBV4-2, with 9 nucleotides matching TRBD2. CDR3 length: 16 residues. After removal of 2 bases from V and 7 bases from J, the junction contained 9 bases not matched to a gene. CDR1 and CDR2 from the germline V gene are LGHNA and YNFKEQ. CDR3 sequence (DNA): TGTGCCAGCAGCCAACGGGCGGGAGGGCCGGAAAATGAGCAGTTCTTC. Protein: CASSQRAGGPENEQFF.

The genes are TRBV5-1 and TRBJ1-1; 7 bases match TRBD1. The CDR3 is 14 amino acids. Per the germline V gene, CDR1 is SGHRS and CDR2 is YFSETQ. The V segment lost 6 bases and the J segment 1 base; nucleotides outside the gene matches: 6. The CDR3, as DNA: TGCGCCAGCAATTCAGGGGGGAAGAACACTGAAGCTTTCTTT. It specifies CASNSGGKNTEAFF.

The genes are TRBV7-6 and TRBJ2-2; D unclear. CDR1 and CDR2 from the germline V gene are SGHVS and FNYEAQ. V was trimmed by 1 base and J by 4 bases, leaving 10 bases between them. The CDR3 runs 15 residues. This CDR3 is CASSLGLAVTGELFF. CDR3 nucleotide sequence: TGTGCCAGCAGCTTAGGCTTAGCCGTCACCGGGGAGCTGTTTTTT.

This rearrangement joins TRBV28 to TRBJ2-1; 12 bases map to TRBD2. Germline loops: CDR1 MDHEN, CDR2 SYDVKM. V lost 8 bases to trimming and J lost 3 bases; unmatched junction nucleotides: 8. The CDR3 is made up of 16 amino acids. CDR3 sequence: CASARTSGTIYNEQFF. In DNA, the CDR3 is TGTGCCAGCGCCCGGACTAGCGGGACGATCTACAATGAGCAGTTCTTC.

The V and J genes are TRBV19 and TRBJ2-1; maybe TRBD2 (6 bases). This CDR3 contains 15 residues. CDR1 and CDR2 (germline): LNHDA, SQIVND (reference sequence). The V end lost 1 base, the J end lost 3 bases, and 10 bases lay between the germline ends. The CDR3 nucleotides are TGTGCCAGTAGTATAGGACTAGTTTACTACAATGAGCAGTTCTTC. This encodes CASSIGLVYYNEQFF.

The chain uses TRBV2 and TRBJ2-7; either TRBD1 or TRBD2 may fit D (5 bases each). V was shortened by 5 bases and J by 2 bases, with 10 bases between the two germline ends. The CDR3 loop spans 13 amino acids. Germline CDR1 and CDR2: SNHLY and FYNNEI. CDR3 residues: CASSRDVTYEQYF. The CDR3 DNA sequence: TGTGCCAGCAGTAGGGACGTCACCTACGAGCAGTACTTC.

CDR3 bases: TGCGCCAGCAGCATCAGGGAGGGGGAGACCTACAATGAGCAGTTCTTC. Encoded protein: CASSIREGETYNEQFF. The V gene is TRBV5-1, the J gene TRBJ2-1, with a possible D match to TRBD2 (7 bases). Trimming cost V 4 bases and J 2 bases, with 16 bases left between them. Germline assignment: CDR1 SGHRS and CDR2 YFSETQ. The CDR3 extends over 16 amino acids.

The chain employs TRBV6-6 and TRBJ2-7; the D is unclear. CDR1 is MNHNY and CDR2 is SVGAGI in the germline V gene (reference sequence). The CDR3 has 14 residues. V lost 3 bases and J lost 1, with 10 bases in between. CDR3 protein: CASSYPAVSYEQYF. CDR3 DNA: TGTGCCAGCAGTTATCCCGCGGTTTCCTACGAGCAGTACTTC.

This sequence joins TRBV5-5 and TRBJ2-1; 12 bases align to TRBD2. Per germline, CDR1 SGHKS and CDR2 YYEKEE (reference sequence). The V segment lost 3 bases and the J segment 7 bases; nucleotides outside the gene matches: 11. This CDR3 contains 17 residues. The CDR3 coding sequence is TGTGCCAGCAGCTCCTCTAGGACTAGCGGGAATACGAATGAGCAGTTCTTC. Translation: CASSSSRTSGNTNEQFF.

This chain joins TRBV5-1 and TRBJ2-7; tentatively, D is TRBD2 (5 bases). Germline V gene lookup returns CDR1 SGHRS and CDR2 YFSETQ. The CDR3 covers 14 residues. V dropped 4 bases and J dropped 3 bases, with 14 bases sitting between them. CDR3 amino acids: CASSPNGVNYEQYF. Written as DNA, the CDR3 is TGCGCCAGCAGCCCGAACGGGGTAAACTACGAGCAGTACTTC.

The V gene is TRBV7-2, the J gene TRBJ2-1, with D unclear. V lost 2 bases and J lost 1, with 6 bases in between. Germline assignment: CDR1 SGHTA and CDR2 FQGNSA. The CDR3 has 14 amino acids. The CDR3 sequence is CASSLRASYNEQFF. In nucleotides, the CDR3 is TGTGCCAGCAGCTTACGGGCTTCCTACAATGAGCAGTTCTTC.

This sequence joins TRBV9 and TRBJ1-3; TRBD1 is a possible D gene (5 bases). Germline V lookup: CDR1 SGDLS, CDR2 YYNGEE. CDR3 length: 13 residues. V was trimmed by 5 bases and J by 7 bases, leaving 13 bases between them. The CDR3 sequence: CASSETGLNTIYF. In DNA form, the CDR3 reads TGTGCCAGCAGTGAAACAGGTTTGAACACCATATATTTT.

This chain links TRBV28 with TRBJ2-1, with 15 bases matching TRBD2. The CDR3 extends over 14 amino acids. CDR1 is MDHEN, CDR2 SYDVKM, per germline. V lost 7 bases to trimming and J lost 16 bases; unmatched junction nucleotides: 11. CDR3 residues: CASNTPPGLAGGFF. The CDR3 region has the DNA TGTGCCAGCAATACCCCCCCGGGACTAGCGGGAGGCTTCTTC.

This chain connects TRBV11-2 to TRBJ2-1; 7 nucleotides agree with TRBD2. Germline CDR1 and CDR2: SGHAT and FQNNGV. V dropped 5 bases and J dropped 8; count of bases not matched to a gene: 9. The CDR3 totals 14 residues. The CDR3 loop is CASSLSGRVDEQFF. The CDR3 DNA follows: TGTGCCAGCAGCCTCTCGGGGAGGGTTGATGAGCAGTTCTTC.

This clone has only one observation. The chain recombines TRBV28 with TRBJ2-2; possible D gene TRBD2, 5 bases. V lost 6 bases, J lost 4 bases, and 12 bases lay in between. Germline CDR1 and CDR2: MDHEN and SYDVKM. This CDR3 region has 14 residues. The CDR3 sequence: CASREGVSTGELFF. Here the CDR3 DNA reads TGTGCCAGCAGAGAGGGAGTCTCCACCGGGGAGCTGTTTTTT.

On this clone: Distinct nucleotide sequences in the sample also encode this CDR3. The V and J genes are TRBV18 and TRBJ2-1; 9 nucleotides match TRBD1. Germline V CDR1 and CDR2: KGHSH, LQKENI. Germline trimming cut 4 bases from V and 3 bases from J; bases unmatched to any gene: 4. CDR3 length: 15 residues. The CDR3 spells CASSLDRGSYNEQFF. In DNA, the CDR3 is TGTGCCAGCTCACTAGACAGGGGGAGCTACAATGAGCAGTTCTTC.

The rearrangement uses TRBV10-3 and TRBJ2-3, with a weak D call TRBD1 (6 bases). V shed 6 bases and J shed 5 bases, with 18 bases lying between them. Germline loops: CDR1 ENHRY, CDR2 SYGVKD. The CDR3 sequence is 15 residues long. The CDR3 here is CAIRSADGQLDTQYF. The CDR3 nucleotides are TGTGCCATCAGGTCAGCCGACGGACAGCTAGATACGCAGTATTTT.

The chain uses TRBV4-3 and TRBJ2-5; 15 nucleotides line up with TRBD2. With 3 bases clipped from V and 3 bases from J, the junction kept 14 bases outside the gene matches. The CDR3 runs to 20 residues. Germline-derived CDR1 and CDR2 are LGHNA and YSLEER. CDR3 coding DNA: TGCGCCAGCAGCCAGATAAGATGGACTAGCGGGAGGGAGTGGGAAGAGACCCAGTACTTC. Encoded protein: CASSQIRWTSGREWEETQYF.

V gene TRBV4-2 combines with J gene TRBJ2-2, with D perhaps TRBD2 (5 bases). The CDR3 has 16 residues. Trimming shortened V by 1 base and J by 2 bases, and 11 bases separated the two germline ends. The germline gives CDR1 LGHNA, CDR2 YNFKEQ. The CDR3 region is CASSQGASSNTGELFF. CDR3 DNA sequence: TGTGCCAGCAGCCAAGGTGCTAGCTCCAACACCGGGGAGCTGTTTTTT.